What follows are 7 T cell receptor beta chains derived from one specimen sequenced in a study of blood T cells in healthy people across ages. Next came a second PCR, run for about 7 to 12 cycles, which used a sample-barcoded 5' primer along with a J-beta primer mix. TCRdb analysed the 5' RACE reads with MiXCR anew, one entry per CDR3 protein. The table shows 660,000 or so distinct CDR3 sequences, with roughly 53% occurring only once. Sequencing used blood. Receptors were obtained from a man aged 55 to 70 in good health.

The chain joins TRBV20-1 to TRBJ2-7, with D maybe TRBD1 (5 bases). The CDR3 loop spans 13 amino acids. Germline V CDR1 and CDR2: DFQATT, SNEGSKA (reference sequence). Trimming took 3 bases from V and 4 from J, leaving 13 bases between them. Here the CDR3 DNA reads TGCAGTGCTAGTGGCGACAGAACGTACGAGCAGTACTTC. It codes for CSASGDRTYEQYF.

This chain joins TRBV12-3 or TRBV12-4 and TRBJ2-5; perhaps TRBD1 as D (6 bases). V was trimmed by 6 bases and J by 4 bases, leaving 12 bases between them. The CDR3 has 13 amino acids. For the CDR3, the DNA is TGTGCCAGCAGAACAGGGTGGGGAGAGACCCAGTACTTC. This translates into CASRTGWGETQYF.

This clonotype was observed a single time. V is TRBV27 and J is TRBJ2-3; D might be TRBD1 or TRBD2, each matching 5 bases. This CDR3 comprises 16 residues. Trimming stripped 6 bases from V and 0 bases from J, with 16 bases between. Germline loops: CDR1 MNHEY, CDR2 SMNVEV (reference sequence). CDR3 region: CASSRSPGQSTDTQYF. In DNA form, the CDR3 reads TGTGCCAGCAGCCGCTCCCCGGGGCAGAGCACAGATACGCAGTATTTT.

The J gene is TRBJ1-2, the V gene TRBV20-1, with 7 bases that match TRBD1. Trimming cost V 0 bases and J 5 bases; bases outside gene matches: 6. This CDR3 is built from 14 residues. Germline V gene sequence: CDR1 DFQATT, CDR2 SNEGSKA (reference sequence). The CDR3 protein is CSAREPGTAYGYTF. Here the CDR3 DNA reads TGCAGTGCTAGAGAACCCGGGACAGCGTATGGCTACACCTTC.

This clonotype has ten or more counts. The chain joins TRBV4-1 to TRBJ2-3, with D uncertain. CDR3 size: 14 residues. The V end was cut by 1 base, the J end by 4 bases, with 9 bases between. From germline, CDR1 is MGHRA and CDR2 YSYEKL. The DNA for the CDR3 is TGCGCCAGCAGCCAAGCGGTCCGCGCAGATACGCAGTATTTT. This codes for CASSQAVRADTQYF.

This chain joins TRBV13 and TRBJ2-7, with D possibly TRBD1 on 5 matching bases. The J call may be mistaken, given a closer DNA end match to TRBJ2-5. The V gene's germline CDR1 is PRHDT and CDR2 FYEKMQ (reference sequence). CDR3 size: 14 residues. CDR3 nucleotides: TGTGCCAGCAGCTTAGACAGGTCTGGGGAGACCCAGTACTTC. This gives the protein CASSLDRSGETQYF.

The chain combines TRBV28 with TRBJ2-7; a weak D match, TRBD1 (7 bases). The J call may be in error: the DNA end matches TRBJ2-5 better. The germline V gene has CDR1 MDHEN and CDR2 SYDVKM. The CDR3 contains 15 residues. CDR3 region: CASSLSLQGRETQYF. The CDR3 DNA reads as TGTGCCAGCAGTTTATCTCTACAGGGGAGGGAGACCCAGTACTTC.